Presented here are 22 T cell receptor beta chains from one specimen sequenced in a study of control samples from healthy donors and cancer patients. Assay used: immunoSEQ multiplex PCR; TCRdb lists only in-frame clones, some missing. The sample yields around 94,000 clones, 90% to 95% seen once. Sequencing input: blood. These receptors were collected from a woman aged 18-30 years in good health.

The rearrangement links TRBV23-1 to TRBJ1-2, with D maybe TRBD1 (6 bases). TRBV23-1 is an ORF, and what it does is uncertain. Trimming took off 6 bases at V and 1 base at J, with 9 bases between the two ends. The CDR3 contains 13 residues. The CDR3 region has the DNA TGCGCCAGCAGCCAACAGGGTAACTATGGCTACACCTTC. Translated: CASSQQGNYGYTF.

This chain connects TRBV5-5 to TRBJ1-5; perhaps TRBD1 as D (5 bases). Germline V gene lookup returns CDR1 SGHKS and CDR2 YYEKEE (reference sequence). Deletions cut 4 bases from V and 0 bases from J, with 23 bases between. This CDR3 is 19 amino acids long. The CDR3 sequence is CASSVRSSRGGFSNQPQHF. The CDR3 DNA follows: TGTGCCAGCAGCGTTCGGAGTAGTCGGGGGGGATTTAGCAATCAGCCCCAGCATTTT.

This clone was observed once. V usage is TRBV9 and J usage is TRBJ2-3; D perhaps matches TRBD2 (6 bases). V dropped 0 bases and J dropped 2 bases, with 13 bases sitting between them. This CDR3 is 16 amino acids long. Germline V lookup: CDR1 SGDLS, CDR2 YYNGEE. Here the CDR3 reads CASSVGGGVYTDTQYF. The CDR3 DNA follows: TGTGCCAGCAGCGTAGGGGGCGGGGTCTACACAGATACGCAGTATTTT.

The J gene is TRBJ2-7, the V gene TRBV9, with D possibly matching TRBD1 (5 bases). The CDR3 runs to 15 residues. Germline V lookup: CDR1 SGDLS, CDR2 YYNGEE. Trimming shortened V by 1 base and J by 4 bases, and 15 bases separated the two germline ends. Here the CDR3 reads CASSVLPDSLYEQYF. DNA of the CDR3: TGTGCCAGCAGCGTATTACCAGACAGCCTTTACGAGCAGTACTTC.

V usage is TRBV11-3 and J usage is TRBJ2-7, with D possibly being TRBD2 (6 bases). CDR3 length equals 13 residues. V was shortened by 5 bases and J by 9 bases, with 17 bases between the two germline ends. Germline V gene data show CDR1 as SGHNT and CDR2 as YENEEA. The CDR3 sequence: CASSEGLLNRQYF. The CDR3 DNA reads as TGTGCCAGCAGCGAGGGACTTCTAAACAGGCAGTACTTC.

This chain links TRBV7-9 with TRBJ1-1; the D is unclear. The V end lost 0 bases, the J end lost 4 bases, and 12 bases lay between the germline ends. The CDR3 sequence is 15 residues long. Germline lookup yields CDR1 SEHNR and CDR2 FQNEAQ (reference sequence). The CDR3 coding sequence is TGTGCCAGCAGCTTAGCGGCGGGCCGGGGCACTGAAGCTTTCTTT. Its protein is CASSLAAGRGTEAFF.

CDR3 protein: CASSPNGGGTAETQYF. CDR3 DNA: TGCGCCAGCAGCCCGAACGGGGGGGGCACGGCGGAGACCCAGTACTTC. The chain carries TRBV5-1 and TRBJ2-5; the match to TRBD2 covers 8 bases. Germline CDR1 reads SGHRS; CDR2 reads YFSETQ. The CDR3 covers 16 residues. Losses at the gene ends were 4 bases for V and 5 bases for J; bases not matched to a gene: 13.

This chain links TRBV29-1 with TRBJ1-1, with D uncertain. The CDR3 contains 13 residues. V gave up 1 base and J gave up 1 base, with 7 bases separating them. The germline V gene has CDR1 SQVTM and CDR2 ANQGSEA. CDR3 nucleotides: TGCAGCGTTGAAGGCTCCACGAACACTGAAGCTTTCTTT. Translated: CSVEGSTNTEAFF.

The J gene is TRBJ2-3, the V gene TRBV3-1 (or the pseudogene TRBV3-2), with 8 nucleotides matching TRBD2. The CDR3 covers 15 residues. Per the germline V gene, CDR1 is LGHDT and CDR2 is YNNKEL (reference sequence). With 7 bases clipped from V and 1 base from J, the junction kept 7 bases outside the gene matches. The CDR3 protein is CASTPSGGGTDTQYF. The CDR3 DNA is TGTGCCAGCACCCCGAGCGGGGGCGGCACAGATACGCAGTATTTT.

The rearrangement joins TRBV19 to TRBJ1-6; D gene unclear. Germline lookup yields CDR1 LNHDA and CDR2 SQIVND (reference sequence). This CDR3 is built from 15 residues. Trimming removed 3 bases at V and 0 bases at J, with 6 bases between. CDR3 region: CASSIESSYNSPLHF. In DNA form, the CDR3 reads TGTGCCAGTAGTATCGAGAGCTCCTATAATTCACCCCTCCACTTT.

The sample holds one count of this clone. This sequence joins TRBV19 and TRBJ1-3, with D perhaps TRBD1 (6 bases). Germline V lookup: CDR1 LNHDA, CDR2 SQIVND (reference sequence). This CDR3 contains 14 residues. The V and J ends lost 7 bases and 2 bases respectively, with 12 bases between them. The CDR3 sequence: CASIPGTTGNTIYF. The CDR3 DNA reads as TGTGCCAGTATTCCCGGGACAACTGGAAACACCATATATTTT.

V and J are TRBV27 and TRBJ1-1, with D hard to call. The CDR3 sequence is 13 residues long. Germline CDR1 and CDR2: MNHEY and SMNVEV (reference sequence). The germline V and J ends were trimmed by 7 bases and 0 bases, with 9 bases remaining between them. The CDR3 DNA reads TGTGCCAGCAAAGGCTACATGAACACTGAAGCTTTCTTT. Its protein is CASKGYMNTEAFF.

The chain links TRBV3-1 (or the pseudogene TRBV3-2) to TRBJ1-2, with D possibly matching TRBD1 (6 bases). CDR3 length: 13 residues. Germline CDR1 reads LGHDT; CDR2 reads YNNKEL (reference sequence). Trimming cost V 5 bases and J 5 bases, with 12 bases left between them. The chain's CDR3 is CASSGEGGYGYTF. The CDR3 nucleotides read TGTGCCAGCAGCGGGGAGGGGGGTTATGGCTACACCTTC.

The genes are TRBV20-1 and TRBJ1-1; D call uncertain. Germline V lookup: CDR1 DFQATT, CDR2 SNEGSKA (reference sequence). The V end was cut by 5 bases, the J end by 3 bases, with 4 bases between. CDR3 length: 10 amino acids. This CDR3 reads CSARHTEAFF. CDR3 nucleotide sequence: TGCAGTGCTCGGCACACTGAAGCTTTCTTT.

The V and J genes are TRBV28 and TRBJ1-1; D is unclear. V lost 1 base to trimming and J lost 6 bases, with 6 bases between them. Germline CDR1 reads MDHEN; CDR2 reads SYDVKM. The CDR3 extends over 12 amino acids. The CDR3: CASSLLWPEAFF. The DNA for the CDR3 is TGTGCCAGCAGTTTATTGTGGCCTGAAGCTTTCTTT.

The chain has TRBV7-8 and TRBJ2-7, with TRBD1 matching 10 bases. The germline V gene encodes CDR1 SGHVS and CDR2 FQNEAQ. Trimming at V came to 5 bases and at J to 3 bases, leaving 4 bases not matched to a gene. There are 14 residues in the CDR3. CDR3 in amino acids: CASSLRDRGYEQYF. The CDR3 DNA reads TGTGCCAGCAGCCTCCGGGACAGGGGCTACGAGCAGTACTTC.

This rearrangement joins TRBV2 to TRBJ1-6; a weak D match, TRBD1 (6 bases). This CDR3 has 15 amino acids. Germline values: CDR1 SNHLY, CDR2 FYNNEI. With 10 bases removed from V and 4 bases from J, the gap between germline ends came to 17 bases. CDR3 region: CANAGDRMYNSPLHF. The CDR3, as DNA: TGTGCCAACGCAGGAGACAGGATGTATAATTCACCCCTCCACTTT.

The V call is TRBV19, the J call TRBJ1-2, with TRBD1 matching over 10 bases. J lost 7 bases, V lost 10 bases, and 9 bases had no gene match. The CDR3 spans 13 residues. Germline CDR1 reads LNHDA; CDR2 reads SQIVND (reference sequence). The CDR3 region is CATRQGARSGYTF. DNA for the CDR3: TGTGCCACCAGACAGGGGGCGCGGAGTGGCTACACCTTC.

V gene TRBV11-2 combines with J gene TRBJ1-2; tentative D call: TRBD1 (5 bases). Trimming shortened V by 2 bases and J by 6 bases, and 13 bases separated the two germline ends. Germline V CDR1 and CDR2: SGHAT, FQNNGV. This CDR3 is built from 14 residues. Here the CDR3 DNA reads TGTGCCAGCAGCTTATGGGCAGGGTCAGATGGCTACACCTTC. It specifies CASSLWAGSDGYTF.

The chain is built from TRBV7-9 and TRBJ1-6; no definite D call. From germline, CDR1 is SEHNR and CDR2 FQNEAQ (reference sequence). V gave up 2 bases and J gave up 2 bases, with 10 bases separating them. This CDR3 has 16 residues. The CDR3 region has the DNA TGTGCCAGCAGCTTATTAGGTCTCGCCTATAATTCACCCCTCCACTTT. Translating gives CASSLLGLAYNSPLHF. The complete variable domain, with remaining parts taken from reference TRBV7-9 and TRBJ1-6, reads DTGVSQNPRHKITKRGQNVTFRCDPISEHNRLYWYRQTLGQGPEFLTYFQNEAQLEKSRLLSDRFSAERPKGSFSTLEIQRTEQGDSAMYLCASSLLGLAYNSPLHFGNGTRLTVT.

The chain joins TRBV25-1 to TRBJ2-1; 10 bases agree with TRBD2. CDR3 length equals 17 residues. Germline V gives CDR1 MGHDK, CDR2 SYGVNS. After removal of 1 base from V and 2 bases from J, the junction contained 5 bases not matched to a gene. In DNA, the CDR3 is TGTGCCAGCAGTGAATTGGGAGCGGGGGGGCCCTACAATGAGCAGTTCTTC. Protein sequence: CASSELGAGGPYNEQFF.

The count of this clone is one. This chain uses TRBV5-4 with TRBJ2-5; TRBD2 might be the D (6 bases). The germline gives CDR1 SGHNT, CDR2 YYREEE (reference sequence). The CDR3 is made up of 14 amino acids. V was cut by 1 base and J by 5 bases, with 12 bases left in between. The CDR3 bases are TGTGCCAGCAGCTTGAAGGCGGGGACGGAGACCCAGTACTTC. It translates to CASSLKAGTETQYF.